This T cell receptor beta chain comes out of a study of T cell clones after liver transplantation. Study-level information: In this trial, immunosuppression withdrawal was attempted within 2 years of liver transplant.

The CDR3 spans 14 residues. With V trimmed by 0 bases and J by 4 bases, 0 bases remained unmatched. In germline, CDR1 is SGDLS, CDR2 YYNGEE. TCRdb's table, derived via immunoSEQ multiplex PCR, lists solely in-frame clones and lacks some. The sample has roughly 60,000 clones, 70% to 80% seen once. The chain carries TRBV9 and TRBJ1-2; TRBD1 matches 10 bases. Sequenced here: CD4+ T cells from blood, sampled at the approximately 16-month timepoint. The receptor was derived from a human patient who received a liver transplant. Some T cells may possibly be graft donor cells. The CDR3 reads CASSVGQGAYGYTF. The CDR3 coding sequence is TGTGCCAGCAGCGTAGGACAGGGGGCCTATGGCTACACCTTC. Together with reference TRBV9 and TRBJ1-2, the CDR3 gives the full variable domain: DSGVTQTPKHLITATGQRVTLRCSPRSGDLSVYWYQQSLDQGLQFLIQYYNGEERAKGNILERFSAQQFPDLHSELNLSSLELGDSALYFCASSVGQGAYGYTFGSGTRLTVV.